Listed below are T cell receptor beta chains from one sample, sequenced in a study of shared T cell receptors in the human thymus. The table came from immunoSEQ multiplex PCR; TCRdb's copy has only in-frame clones and leaves some out. The table has roughly 700,000 clones, 70% to 90% seen once. These data also featured in a second study, about human thymus T cells.

Material: thymocytes. These receptors were collected from a boy younger than two with a congenital heart defect. CDR3s include the opening cysteine and the closing phenylalanine or tryptophan. D genes are given only for firm matches. Not every row has a clone size; where given, it reads once, few, many or a size class.

CASSHSKGGPYEQFF | TGTGCCAGCAGCCATTCAAAGGGAGGGCCATATGAGCAGTTCTTC | TRBD2 | TRBJ2-1 | TRBV14 | .
CATSYFGTGGHYGYTF | TGTGCCACCAGTTACTTCGGGACAGGGGGACACTATGGCTACACCTTC | TRBD1 | TRBJ1-2 | TRBV15 | .
CASSGSGASYNEQFF | TGTGCCAGCAGTGGTAGCGGGGCGTCCTACAATGAGCAGTTCTTC | TRBD2 | TRBJ2-1 | TRBV6-1 | .
CASSSLGQGGGYTF | TGTGCCAGCAGTTCCTTGGGACAAGGTGGCGGCTACACCTTC | . | TRBJ1-2 | TRBV6-5 | .
CASSDPGRRDEQYF | TGCGCCAGCAGTGACCCCGGGAGGCGCGACGAGCAGTACTTC | TRBD2 | TRBJ2-7 | TRBV10-1 | .
CASSPRGKDKDEQFF | TGTGCCAGCAGCCCACGGGGGAAAGATAAGGATGAGCAGTTCTTC | . | TRBJ2-1 | TRBV14 | .
CASSQDRREGRMDEQFF | TGCGCCAGCAGCCAAGATCGGAGGGAGGGCCGCATGGATGAGCAGTTCTTC | TRBD2 | TRBJ2-1 | TRBV4-3 | .
CASSAGTSGSNEQFF | TGTGCCAGCAGCGCGGGGACTAGCGGGAGCAATGAGCAGTTCTTC | TRBD2 | TRBJ2-1 | TRBV7-9 | .
CASSPDDSSGNTIYF | TGTGCCAGCTCACCAGACGACAGCTCTGGAAACACCATATATTTT | . | TRBJ1-3 | TRBV18 | few
CASSQRGTGNEQYF | TGTGCCAGCAGCCAGAGAGGTACGGGGAACGAGCAGTACTTC | . | TRBJ2-7 | TRBV4-2 | .
CASLRRLDTEAFF | TGTGCCAGCCTTCGGAGGTTGGACACTGAAGCTTTCTTT | . | TRBJ1-1 | TRBV21-1 | .
CASSQDRGLAYNEQFF | TGCGCCAGCAGCCAAGACCGAGGGCTGGCCTACAATGAGCAGTTCTTC | . | TRBJ2-1 | TRBV4-3 | .
CATRGRFQETQYF | TGTGCCACAAGAGGGCGGTTCCAAGAGACCCAGTACTTC | . | TRBJ2-5 | TRBV28 | .
CAWRGAVPSGNTIYF | TGTGCCTGGAGGGGGGCGGTCCCCTCTGGAAACACCATATATTTT | . | TRBJ1-3 | TRBV30 | .
CASSKDSSYEQYF | TGTGCCAGCAGTAAGGACAGCTCCTACGAGCAGTACTTC | . | TRBJ2-7 | TRBV5-4 | .
CASSKGYGKYYEQYF | TGTGCCAGCAGCAAAGGGTATGGCAAATACTACGAGCAGTACTTC | . | TRBJ2-7 | TRBV21-1 | .
CASRGSSTEAFF | TGTGCCTCCAGGGGATCTTCCACTGAAGCTTTCTTT | . | TRBJ1-1 | TRBV19 | once
CASSERASGRENGELFF | TGTGCCAGCAGTGAAAGGGCTAGCGGGAGAGAGAACGGGGAGCTGTTTTTT | TRBD2 | TRBJ2-2 | TRBV6-1 | .
CASSLGGTGKVDADYGYTF | TGTGCCAGCAGCTTAGGTGGGACAGGGAAGGTAGACGCGGACTATGGCTACACCTTC | TRBD1 | TRBJ1-2 | TRBV11-2 | .
CASSESDSPYEQYF | TGCGCCAGCAGTGAGTCGGACAGTCCCTACGAGCAGTACTTC | . | TRBJ2-7 | TRBV10-1 | .
CASSQGRQGRPYEQYF | TGCGCCAGCAGCCAGGGACGACAGGGTCGTCCCTACGAGCAGTACTTC | TRBD1 | TRBJ2-7 | TRBV4-3 | .
CASSVCGTGLYGYTF | TGTGCCAGCAGCGTGTGCGGGACAGGATTATATGGCTACACCTTC | TRBD1 | TRBJ1-2 | TRBV7-8 | .
CARRELNTEAFF | TGTGCCAGGCGAGAGCTTAACACTGAAGCTTTCTTT | . | TRBJ1-1 | TRBV5-8 | .
CASSLGPGTQADEQFF | TGTGCCAGCAGCTTGGGCCCCGGGACTCAGGCAGATGAGCAGTTCTTC | . | TRBJ2-1 | TRBV5-4 | .
CASSLLLRRESFGEQFF | TGCGCCAGCAGCCTCCTTCTCCGGAGGGAGTCATTTGGTGAGCAGTTCTTC | . | TRBJ2-1 | TRBV4-1 | .
CASSEQGTYNEQFF | TGTGCCAGCAGTGAACAGGGAACCTACAATGAGCAGTTCTTC | . | TRBJ2-1 | TRBV25-1 | .
CASSPGRREGYTF | TGTGCCAGCTCACCCGGGAGAAGGGAGGGCTACACCTTC | . | TRBJ1-2 | TRBV18 | .
CAWSPLAARGETQYF | TGTGCCTGGAGTCCCCTAGCGGCCAGAGGGGAGACCCAGTACTTC | TRBD2 | TRBJ2-5 | TRBV30 | .
CASSDGLFNEQFF | TGCGCCAGCAGCGATGGACTATTCAATGAGCAGTTCTTC | . | TRBJ2-1 | TRBV5-1 | once
CASSHRGLNTEAFF | TGTGCCAGCAGCCACAGGGGTCTGAACACTGAAGCTTTCTTT | . | TRBJ1-1 | TRBV14 | .
CASSRGDTQYF | TGTGCCAGCTCTAGGGGAGATACGCAGTATTTT | . | TRBJ2-3 | TRBV18 | .
CASSLAVVLGGELFF | TGTGCCAGCAGCTTGGCCGTTGTACTCGGCGGGGAGCTGTTTTTT | . | TRBJ2-2 | TRBV5-6 | .
CASSNYRGRAEAFF | TGTGCCAGCAGCAATTACAGGGGACGAGCTGAAGCTTTCTTT | . | TRBJ1-1 | TRBV21-1 | .
CASSFPTPGNEQYF | TGTGCCAGCAGTTTCCCCACCCCAGGTAACGAGCAGTACTTC | . | TRBJ2-7 | TRBV28 | .
CASSPSDREDGYTF | TGTGCCAGCAGCCCCTCGGACAGGGAGGATGGCTACACCTTC | TRBD1 | TRBJ1-2 | TRBV5-6 | .
CASSQETTGGNTIYF | TGCGCCAGCAGCCAAGAGACGACAGGAGGAAACACCATATATTTT | . | TRBJ1-3 | TRBV4-3 | once
CASSWDSKGETQYF | TGTGCCAGCAGTTGGGACTCCAAAGGAGAGACCCAGTACTTC | . | TRBJ2-5 | TRBV6-5 | once
CASSTGTGVYEQYF | TGTGCCAGCAGCACCGGGACGGGGGTCTACGAGCAGTACTTC | . | TRBJ2-7 | TRBV7-9 | .
CASSTSPGLAGGETQYF | TGTGCCAGTAGTACCAGCCCGGGACTAGCGGGAGGGGAGACCCAGTACTTC | TRBD2 | TRBJ2-5 | TRBV19 | .
CASSQGSGRDTDTQYF | TGCGCCAGCAGCCAAGGTAGCGGGCGCGACACAGATACGCAGTATTTT | TRBD2 | TRBJ2-3 | TRBV4-3 | .
CASSPEGLAGGHTQYF | TGCGCCAGCAGCCCTGAGGGACTAGCGGGAGGACATACGCAGTATTTT | TRBD2 | TRBJ2-3 | TRBV5-1 | .
CASMLFDLAAEETQYF | TGTGCCAGCATGTTATTCGATCTAGCGGCTGAGGAGACCCAGTACTTC | TRBD2 | TRBJ2-5 | TRBV2 | .
CASSLRSGNQPQHF | TGTGCCAGCAGCTTACGTTCCGGCAATCAGCCCCAGCATTTT | . | TRBJ1-5 | TRBV7-2 | .
CASSLQRTSPNQETQYF | TGCGCCAGCAGCCTTCAACGGACTAGCCCCAACCAAGAGACCCAGTACTTC | TRBD2 | TRBJ2-5 | TRBV4-3 | .
CASIRGSGRAPDTQYF | TGTGCCAGCATCAGAGGTAGCGGGAGGGCCCCAGATACGCAGTATTTT | TRBD2 | TRBJ2-3 | TRBV5-6 | .
CASSLGVGGRGTDTQYF | TGTGCCAGCAGCTTGGGGGTCGGCGGGAGGGGCACAGATACGCAGTATTTT | TRBD2 | TRBJ2-3 | TRBV5-4 | few
CASSYSSGKETGELFF | TGTGCCAGCAGTTACTCGTCTGGAAAGGAGACCGGGGAGCTGTTTTTT | . | TRBJ2-2 | TRBV6-6 | .
CASSEGQTSGRIETQYF | TGTGCCAGCAGTGAGGGCCAGACTAGCGGGAGGATAGAGACCCAGTACTTC | TRBD2 | TRBJ2-5 | TRBV2 | .
CASRTAGAGAFF | TGTGCCAGCAGGACGGCAGGGGCCGGGGCTTTCTTT | . | TRBJ1-1 | TRBV27 | .
CASSQGTEREGRGGELFF | TGTGCCAGCAGCCAAGGGACCGAGCGGGAGGGCCGGGGCGGGGAGCTGTTTTTT | TRBD2 | TRBJ2-2 | TRBV4-2 | .
CASKTGGASNYGYTF | TGTGCCAGCAAGACGGGGGGCGCATCTAACTATGGCTACACCTTC | . | TRBJ1-2 | TRBV2 | .
CASSPGLAVYNEQFF | TGTGCCAGCAGCCCAGGACTAGCGGTCTACAATGAGCAGTTCTTC | TRBD2 | TRBJ2-1 | TRBV7-4 | .